This T cell receptor (beta chain) is drawn from a study of T-cell reconstitution after alpha-beta-depleted transplantation in children. This clonotype came up many times. As yet, its antigen is unknown. Overall study findings and caveats: Reportedly, roughly two months post-transplant, alpha-beta T cells arose from several hundred expanded graft clones. By one year post-transplant, T-cell counts and diversity largely arose from T cells that were newly produced. It was surviving recipient T cells and thymic progenitors that gave some patients high TCRbeta diversity at day 60.

Germline CDR1 and CDR2: DFQATT and SNEGSKA (reference sequence). The CDR3 runs to 15 residues. The V segment lost 0 bases and the J segment 6 bases; nucleotides outside the gene matches: 7. Unique molecular identifiers tagged the TCRbeta library. TCRdb recomputed calls from the PCR reads with MiXCR, one row per CDR3 protein. The table records fewer than 750,000 distinct CDR3 sequences, 23% of them present only once. This rearrangement joins TRBV20-1 to TRBJ2-1, with 8 bases that match TRBD2. The material was PBMCs, mostly from graft donor cells, obtained 360 days after TCRalphabeta/CD19-depleted stem cell transplant. This clonotype was sampled from a boy under three years old who had a stem cell transplant for acute myeloid leukemia, so the T cells may come from the graft donor. The CDR3 reads CSARDHLAGLNEQFF. In nucleotides, the CDR3 is TGCAGTGCTAGAGATCATTTAGCGGGGCTCAATGAGCAGTTCTTC.